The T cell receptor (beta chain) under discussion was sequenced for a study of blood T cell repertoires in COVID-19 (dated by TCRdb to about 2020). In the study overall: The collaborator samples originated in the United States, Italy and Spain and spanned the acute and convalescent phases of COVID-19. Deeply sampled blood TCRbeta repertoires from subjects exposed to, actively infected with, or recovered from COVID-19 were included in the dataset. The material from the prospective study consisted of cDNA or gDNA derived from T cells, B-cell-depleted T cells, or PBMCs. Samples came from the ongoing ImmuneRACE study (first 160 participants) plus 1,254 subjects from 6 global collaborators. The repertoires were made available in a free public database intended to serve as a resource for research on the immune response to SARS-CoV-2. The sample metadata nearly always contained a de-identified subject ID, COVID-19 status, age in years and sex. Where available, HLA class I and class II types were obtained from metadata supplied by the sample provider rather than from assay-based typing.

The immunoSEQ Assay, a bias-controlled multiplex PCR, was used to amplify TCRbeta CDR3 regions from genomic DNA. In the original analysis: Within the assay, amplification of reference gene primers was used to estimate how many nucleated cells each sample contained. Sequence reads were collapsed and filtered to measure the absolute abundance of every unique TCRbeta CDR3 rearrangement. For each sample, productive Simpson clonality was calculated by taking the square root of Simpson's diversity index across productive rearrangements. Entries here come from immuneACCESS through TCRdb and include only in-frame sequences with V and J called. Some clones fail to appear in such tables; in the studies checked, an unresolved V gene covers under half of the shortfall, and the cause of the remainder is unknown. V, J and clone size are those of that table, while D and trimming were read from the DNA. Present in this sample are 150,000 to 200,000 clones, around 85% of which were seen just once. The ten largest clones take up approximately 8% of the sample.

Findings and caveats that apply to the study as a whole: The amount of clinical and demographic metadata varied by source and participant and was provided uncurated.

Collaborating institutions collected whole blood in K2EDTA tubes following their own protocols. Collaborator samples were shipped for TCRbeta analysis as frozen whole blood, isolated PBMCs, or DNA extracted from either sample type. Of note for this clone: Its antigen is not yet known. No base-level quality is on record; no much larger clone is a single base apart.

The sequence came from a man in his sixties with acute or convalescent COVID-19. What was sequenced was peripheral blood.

Here the CDR3 is given as CASSPRGRFYNEQFF. The nucleotides are TGTGCCAGCAGCCCTCGCGGGAGATTCTACAATGAGCAGTTCTTC. The chain was built from TRBV7-9 and TRBJ2-1; 7 junctional bases match TRBD2. The germline V gene (reference sequence) yields SEHNR for CDR1 and FQNEAQ for CDR2. The germline V end is reduced by 5 bases and the J end by 3 bases; junction bases left unmatched: 7. Measured from the cysteine to the phenylalanine, the CDR3 is 15 residues long. Of the read, only the CDR3 DNA is kept; its 45 bases are in frame from base 1.